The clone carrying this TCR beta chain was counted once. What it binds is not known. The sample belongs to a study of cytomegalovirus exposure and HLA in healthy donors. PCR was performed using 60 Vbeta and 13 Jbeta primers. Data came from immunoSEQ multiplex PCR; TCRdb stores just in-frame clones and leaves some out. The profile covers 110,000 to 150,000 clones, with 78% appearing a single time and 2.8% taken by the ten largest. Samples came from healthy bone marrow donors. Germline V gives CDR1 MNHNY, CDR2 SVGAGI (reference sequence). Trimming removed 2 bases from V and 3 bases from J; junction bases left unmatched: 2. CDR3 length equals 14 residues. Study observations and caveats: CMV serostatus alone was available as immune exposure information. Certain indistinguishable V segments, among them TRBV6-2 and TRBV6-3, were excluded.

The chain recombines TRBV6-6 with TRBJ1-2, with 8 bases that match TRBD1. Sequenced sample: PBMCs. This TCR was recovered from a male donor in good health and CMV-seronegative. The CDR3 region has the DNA TGTGCCAGCAGTTACGGGACAGGAGACTATGGCTACACCTTC. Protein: CASSYGTGDYGYTF.